This T cell receptor (beta chain) was captured by sequencing in a study of T cell responses to AZD1222 COVID-19 vaccine. Findings and limits, study-wide: In a largely white British group with more females than males, clonal diversity was possibly underestimated. Following two doses of AZD1222, Spike-specific TCR breadth and depth rose.

Points on this clone: Its matching antigen is unknown.

Here immunoSEQ multiplex PCR was the method, and the copy in TCRdb shows in-frame clones only, minus some. The sample consists of about 190,000 clones, roughly 92% of them appearing once. V was clipped by 10 bases and J by 13 bases; unmatched bases: 16. The germline V gene has CDR1 MNHEY and CDR2 SVGAGI. The CDR3 has 13 residues. The clonotype was recovered from an adult in good health. Sample: peripheral blood, taken on day 0 of AZD1222 vaccination. The chain joins TRBV6-5 to TRBJ2-1; the match to TRBD2 covers 7 bases. The CDR3 sequence is CATGGIRDLLQFF. The CDR3 coding sequence is TGTGCCACCGGGGGGATAAGAGACCTCCTCCAGTTCTTC.